These 20 T cell receptor beta chains share one sample of origin, sequenced in a study of OX40 agonist ivuxolimab in advanced cancers. Sequencing used immunoSEQ multiplex PCR; TCRdb keeps in-frame clones, though not all of them. The table records roughly 29,000 clones, approximately 89% of them present only once. The input for sequencing was CD4+ or CD8+ T cells sorted from blood, taken in a trial of the OX40 agonist ivuxolimab. Receptors originate from an adult with an advanced solid tumor such as melanoma, head and neck, liver or kidney cancer.

This sequence joins TRBV5-1 and TRBJ1-2; unclear D gene. This CDR3 contains 14 residues. CDR1 and CDR2 (germline): SGHRS, YFSETQ. The V end lost 5 bases, the J end lost 4 bases, and 15 bases lay between the germline ends. The CDR3 is CASSPQGLPYGYTF. The CDR3 DNA follows: TGCGCCAGCAGTCCTCAAGGCCTACCCTATGGCTACACCTTC.

The chain uses TRBV28 and TRBJ1-5, with D possibly being TRBD1 (5 bases). The CDR3 runs to 11 residues. From germline, CDR1 is MDHEN and CDR2 SYDVKM. The CDR3 loop reads CASGEDQPQHF. For the CDR3, the DNA is TGTGCTTCGGGGGAGGACCAGCCCCAGCATTTT.

The sample holds one count of this clone. The rearrangement joins TRBV4-1 to TRBJ2-1, with 9 bases lining up with TRBD1. CDR1 and CDR2 from the germline V gene are MGHRA and YSYEKL. V gave up 4 bases and J gave up 6 bases; unmatched junction bases: 7. The CDR3 totals 15 residues. CDR3 residues: CASSPDRGSGNEQFF. For the CDR3, the DNA is TGCGCCAGCAGCCCCGACAGGGGGTCAGGCAATGAGCAGTTCTTC.

J is TRBJ1-2 and V is TRBV5-4; D is ambiguous. Trimming cost V 0 bases and J 4 bases, with 13 bases left between them. This CDR3 spans 15 amino acids. The germline CDR1 and CDR2 sequences are SGHNT and YYREEE (reference sequence). The CDR3 is CASSLAPKSLYGYTF. DNA for the CDR3: TGTGCCAGCAGCTTGGCGCCAAAAAGCCTCTATGGCTACACCTTC.

The sample holds a few counts of this clone. V usage is TRBV27 and J usage is TRBJ1-3, with D perhaps TRBD1 (6 bases). The germline CDR1 and CDR2 sequences are MNHEY and SMNVEV (reference sequence). The CDR3 is made up of 13 amino acids. V was cut by 4 bases and J by 4 bases, with 8 bases left in between. In DNA form, the CDR3 reads TGTGCCAGCAGTTATGGGGGCGGAAACACCATATATTTT. It is translated as CASSYGGGNTIYF.

This clone is medium-sized by share. The chain has TRBV6-1 and TRBJ1-3; tentative D call: TRBD1 (6 bases). V lost 7 bases, J lost 4 bases, and 11 bases lay in between. The CDR3 is 13 amino acids. The germline V gene has CDR1 MNHNS and CDR2 SASEGT. CDR3 nucleotide sequence: TGTGCCAGCACCTGGGACAACGGAAACACCATATATTTT. Translating it yields CASTWDNGNTIYF.

V and J are TRBV12-5 and TRBJ2-1, with 9 bases identical to TRBD1. From germline, CDR1 is LGHNT and CDR2 FRNRAP. The CDR3 is 15 residues long. The ends lost 7 bases at V and 2 bases at J; junction bases unmatched: 6. The CDR3 DNA reads TGTGCTAGTGTCCAGGACAGGGGAGCCTACAATGAGCAGTTCTTC. As protein: CASVQDRGAYNEQFF.

This sequence joins TRBV10-3 and TRBJ2-2; 8 bases fit TRBD1. CDR3 size: 15 residues. Germline trimming cut 6 bases from V and 1 base from J; bases unmatched to any gene: 4. Germline-derived CDR1 and CDR2 are ENHRY and SYGVKD. The CDR3 loop reads CAIRGGTGNTGELFF. CDR3 DNA: TGTGCCATCAGAGGCGGGACAGGGAACACCGGGGAGCTGTTTTTT.

This sequence joins TRBV7-9 and TRBJ2-7, with D possibly matching TRBD1 (6 bases). This CDR3 is built from 12 residues. Trimming took 6 bases from V and 2 from J, leaving 8 bases between them. Per germline, CDR1 SEHNR and CDR2 FQNEAQ (reference sequence). CDR3 loop: CASSYRAYEQYF. CDR3 DNA: TGTGCCAGCAGTTACAGGGCCTACGAGCAGTACTTC.

This clone was seen just once. The rearrangement links TRBV27 to TRBJ2-7, with D uncertain. Between the trimmed V and J ends, which lost 2 bases and 1 base, there was a span of 6 bases. Germline V gene lookup returns CDR1 MNHEY and CDR2 SMNVEV (reference sequence). The CDR3 is 13 amino acids. The CDR3 sequence: CASSLTESYEQYF. CDR3 sequence (DNA): TGTGCCAGCAGTTTAACAGAGTCCTACGAGCAGTACTTC.

The chain joins TRBV5-1 to TRBJ2-2; D not certain. CDR1 and CDR2 (germline): SGHRS, YFSETQ. The ends were cut back, 2 bases at V and 0 bases at J, with 11 bases in the middle. The CDR3 is 16 amino acids. CDR3 in amino acids: CASSLRALTNTGELFF. CDR3 DNA sequence: TGCGCCAGCAGCTTAAGGGCTCTCACGAACACCGGGGAGCTGTTTTTT. Drawing the rest from reference TRBV5-1 and TRBJ2-2, the complete variable domain is KAGVTQTPRYLIKTRGQQVTLSCSPISGHRSVSWYQQTPGQGLQFLFEYFSETQRNKGNFPGRFSGRQFSNSRSEMNVSTLELGDSALYLCASSLRALTNTGELFFGEGSRLTVL.

This rearrangement joins TRBV9 to TRBJ2-1; either TRBD1 or TRBD2 may supply D (5 bases each). Germline V gene data show CDR1 as SGDLS and CDR2 as YYNGEE. CDR3 length: 13 residues. V was shortened by 3 bases and J by 8 bases, with 12 bases between the two germline ends. The CDR3 protein is CASSGTGTYEQFF. CDR3 sequence (DNA): TGTGCCAGCAGCGGAACCGGGACCTATGAGCAGTTCTTC.

The chain recombines TRBV7-6 with TRBJ2-2, with D tentatively TRBD1 (5 bases). The CDR3 is made up of 15 amino acids. Germline V gene data show CDR1 as SGHVS and CDR2 as FNYEAQ. The V gene lost 0 bases and the J gene lost 6 bases, with 11 bases spanning the gap. This CDR3 is CASSLAFGAPGELFF. CDR3 bases: TGTGCCAGCAGCTTAGCGTTTGGGGCCCCCGGGGAGCTGTTTTTT.

Only one count was recorded for this clone. The CDR3 sequence: CASSFGQPYEQYF. Written as DNA, the CDR3 is TGTGCCAGCAGCTTTGGGCAGCCCTACGAGCAGTACTTC. The chain combines TRBV11-2 with TRBJ2-7; D is ambiguous. Trimming stripped 3 bases from V and 2 bases from J, with 8 bases between. This CDR3 has 13 amino acids. The germline CDR1 and CDR2 sequences are SGHAT and FQNNGV.

The chain is built from TRBV5-4 and TRBJ1-1; D is unresolved. CDR1 is SGHNT, CDR2 YYREEE, per germline (reference sequence). This CDR3 contains 11 residues. V dropped 0 bases and J dropped 7 bases, with 4 bases sitting between them. CDR3 in DNA: TGTGCCAGCAGCTTGGCCGGTGAAGCTTTCTTT. This sequence encodes CASSLAGEAFF.

This chain links TRBV19 with TRBJ2-7, with a weak D call TRBD2 (6 bases). There are 13 residues in the CDR3. Germline V gene data show CDR1 as LNHDA and CDR2 as SQIVND (reference sequence). Trimming took off 8 bases at V and 0 bases at J, with 11 bases between the two ends. CDR3 bases: TGTGCCAGTGGTAGCGGTAGCTCCTACGAGCAGTACTTC. This translates into CASGSGSSYEQYF.

The chain recombines TRBV27 with TRBJ1-1, with 9 positions matching TRBD1. V lost 6 bases, J lost 1 base, and 3 bases stayed unmatched. The germline gives CDR1 MNHEY, CDR2 SMNVEV (reference sequence). CDR3 length: 14 amino acids. CDR3 sequence (DNA): TGTGCCAGCAGCTCGGGACAGGGGAACACTGAAGCTTTCTTT. Translation gives CASSSGQGNTEAFF.

CDR3 amino acids: CASSLGGSETQYF. CDR3 nucleotide sequence: TGTGCCAGCAGCTTAGGAGGGTCAGAGACCCAGTACTTC. V usage is TRBV7-9 and J usage is TRBJ2-5; D is possibly TRBD2 (5 bases). Germline V lookup: CDR1 SEHNR, CDR2 FQNEAQ (reference sequence). Trimming stripped 1 base from V and 4 bases from J, with 7 bases between. The CDR3 runs 13 residues.

The genes are TRBV6-5 and TRBJ2-3, with a tentative D call TRBD2 (6 bases). V was pared by 4 bases and J by 1 base, with 15 bases between. Looked up from germline, CDR1 is MNHEY and CDR2 is SVGAGI. CDR3 length: 16 amino acids. The CDR3 loop reads CASSLGWGEGTDTQYF. The CDR3 bases are TGTGCCAGCAGTTTGGGATGGGGGGAGGGCACAGATACGCAGTATTTT.

The sample holds one count of this clone. The CDR3: CASRLTGAGGYTF. For the CDR3, the DNA is TGTGCCAGCAGGCTAACAGGGGCAGGTGGCTACACCTTC. The chain has TRBV27 and TRBJ1-2, with TRBD1 matching over 7 bases. Germline V gene lookup returns CDR1 MNHEY and CDR2 SMNVEV (reference sequence). J gave up 7 bases and V 6 bases, and 8 bases lay outside the gene matches. CDR3 size: 13 residues.